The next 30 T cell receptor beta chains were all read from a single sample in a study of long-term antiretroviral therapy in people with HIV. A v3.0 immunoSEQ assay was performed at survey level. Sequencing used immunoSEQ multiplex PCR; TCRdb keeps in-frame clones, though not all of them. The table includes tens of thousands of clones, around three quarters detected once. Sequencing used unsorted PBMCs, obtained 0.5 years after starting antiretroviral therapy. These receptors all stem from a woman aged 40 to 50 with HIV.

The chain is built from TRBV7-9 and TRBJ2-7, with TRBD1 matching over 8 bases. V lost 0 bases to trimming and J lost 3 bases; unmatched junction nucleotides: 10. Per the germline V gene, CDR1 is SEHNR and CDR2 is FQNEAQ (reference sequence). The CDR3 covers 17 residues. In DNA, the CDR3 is TGTGCCAGCAGCTTAGCGGTCGTACAGGGGGTAGTCTACGAGCAGTACTTC. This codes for CASSLAVVQGVVYEQYF.

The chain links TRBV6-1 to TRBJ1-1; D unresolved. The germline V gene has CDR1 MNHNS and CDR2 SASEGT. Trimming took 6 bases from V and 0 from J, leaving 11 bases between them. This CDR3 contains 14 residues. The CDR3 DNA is TGTGCCAGCAGAGGCATTCTCATGAACACTGAAGCTTTCTTT. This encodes CASRGILMNTEAFF.

CDR3 sequence (DNA): TGTGCCAGTAGAATAATAGCGGGGGTGTACAATGAGCAGTTCTTC. Amino acids: CASRIIAGVYNEQFF. The chain recombines TRBV19 with TRBJ2-1, with 9 bases identical to TRBD2. The CDR3 is 15 residues long. The germline CDR1 and CDR2 sequences are LNHDA and SQIVND (reference sequence). J gave up 4 bases and V 6 bases, and 7 bases lay outside the gene matches.

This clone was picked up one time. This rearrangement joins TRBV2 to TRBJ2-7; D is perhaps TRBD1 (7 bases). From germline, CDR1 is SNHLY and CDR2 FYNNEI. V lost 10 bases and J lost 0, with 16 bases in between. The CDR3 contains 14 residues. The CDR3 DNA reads TGTGCCAACCTCGCGGGGACAGCCTCCTACGAGCAGTACTTC. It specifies CANLAGTASYEQYF. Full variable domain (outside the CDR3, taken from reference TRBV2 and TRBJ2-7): EPEVTQTPSHQVTQMGQEVILRCVPISNHLYFYWYRQILGQKVEFLVSFYNNEISEKSEIFDDQFSVERPDGSNFTLKIRSTKLEDSAMYFCANLAGTASYEQYFGPGTRLTVT.

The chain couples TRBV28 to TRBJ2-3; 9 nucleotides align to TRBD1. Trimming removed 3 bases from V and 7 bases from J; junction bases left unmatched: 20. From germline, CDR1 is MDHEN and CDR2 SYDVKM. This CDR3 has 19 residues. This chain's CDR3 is CASSLRARLRDRVSNTQYF. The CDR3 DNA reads TGTGCCAGCAGTTTGCGAGCGCGGTTAAGGGACAGGGTCTCAAATACGCAGTATTTT. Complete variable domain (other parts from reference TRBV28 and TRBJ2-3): DVKVTQSSRYLVKRTGEKVFLECVQDMDHENMFWYRQDPGLGLRLIYFSYDVKMKEKGDIPEGYSVSREKKERFSLILESASTNQTSMYLCASSLRARLRDRVSNTQYFGPGTRLTVL.

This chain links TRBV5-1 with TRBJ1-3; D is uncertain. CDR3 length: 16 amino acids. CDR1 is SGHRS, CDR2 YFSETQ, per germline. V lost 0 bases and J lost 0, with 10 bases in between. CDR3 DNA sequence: TGCGCCAGCAGCTTGGGGACGTACCGCTCTGGAAACACCATATATTTT. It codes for CASSLGTYRSGNTIYF.

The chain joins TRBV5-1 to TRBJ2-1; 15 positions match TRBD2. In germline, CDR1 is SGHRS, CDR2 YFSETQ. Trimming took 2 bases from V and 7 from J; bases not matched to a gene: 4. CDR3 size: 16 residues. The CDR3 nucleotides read TGCGCCAGCAGCTTCGCTGGACTAGCGGGGGGGAATGAGCAGTTCTTC. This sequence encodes CASSFAGLAGGNEQFF.

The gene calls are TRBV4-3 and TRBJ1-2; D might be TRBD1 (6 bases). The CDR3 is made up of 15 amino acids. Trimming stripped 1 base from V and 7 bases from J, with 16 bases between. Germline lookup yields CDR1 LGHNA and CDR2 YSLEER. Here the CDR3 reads CASSQAQTGMFGYTF. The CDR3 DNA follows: TGCGCCAGCAGCCAAGCACAAACAGGGATGTTTGGCTACACCTTC.

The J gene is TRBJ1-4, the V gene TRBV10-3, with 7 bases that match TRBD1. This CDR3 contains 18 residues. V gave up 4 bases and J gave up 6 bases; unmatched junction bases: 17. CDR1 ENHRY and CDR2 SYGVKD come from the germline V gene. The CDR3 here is CAISGGQEYSSGDEKLFF. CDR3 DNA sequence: TGTGCCATCAGTGGCGGACAGGAATACTCTTCGGGTGATGAAAAACTGTTTTTT.

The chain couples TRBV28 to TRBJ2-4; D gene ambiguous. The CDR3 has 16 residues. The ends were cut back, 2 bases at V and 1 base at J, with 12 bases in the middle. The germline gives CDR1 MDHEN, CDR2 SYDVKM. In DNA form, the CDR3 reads TGTGCCAGCAGTTTAATTCCCCAAGGGGCCAAAAACATTCAGTACTTC. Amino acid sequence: CASSLIPQGAKNIQYF.

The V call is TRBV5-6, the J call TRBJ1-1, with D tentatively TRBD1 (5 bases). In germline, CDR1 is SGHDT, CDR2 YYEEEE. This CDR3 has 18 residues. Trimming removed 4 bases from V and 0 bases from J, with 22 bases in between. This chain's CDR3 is CASSAQQGRLLVNTEAFF. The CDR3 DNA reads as TGTGCCAGCAGCGCCCAGCAGGGAAGGTTATTAGTGAACACTGAAGCTTTCTTT. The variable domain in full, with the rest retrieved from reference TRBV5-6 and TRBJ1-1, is DAGVTQSPTHLIKTRGQQVTLRCSPKSGHDTVSWYQQALGQGPQFIFQYYEEEERQRGNFPDRFSGHQFPNYSSELNVNALLLGDSALYLCASSAQQGRLLVNTEAFFGQGTRLTVV.

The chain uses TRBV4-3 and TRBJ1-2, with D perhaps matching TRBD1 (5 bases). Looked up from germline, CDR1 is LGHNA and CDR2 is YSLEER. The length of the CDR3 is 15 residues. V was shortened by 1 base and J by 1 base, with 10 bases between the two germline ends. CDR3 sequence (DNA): TGCGCCAGCAGCCAAGGGCAGGGCAATAACTATGGCTACACCTTC. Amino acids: CASSQGQGNNYGYTF.

CDR3 sequence reads: CASSLETASPLHF. The CDR3 DNA sequence: TGCGCCAGCAGCTTGGAGACAGCCTCACCCCTCCACTTT. J is TRBJ1-6 and V is TRBV5-1; D is perhaps TRBD1 (5 bases). Trimming removed 0 bases at V and 10 bases at J, with 8 bases between. Germline assignment: CDR1 SGHRS and CDR2 YFSETQ. The CDR3 covers 13 residues.

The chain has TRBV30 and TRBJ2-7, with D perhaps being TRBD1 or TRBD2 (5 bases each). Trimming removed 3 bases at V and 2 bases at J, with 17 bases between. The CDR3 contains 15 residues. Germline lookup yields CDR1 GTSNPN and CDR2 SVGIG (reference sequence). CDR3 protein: CAWRTPNPGPYEQYF. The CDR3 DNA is TGTGCCTGGAGGACCCCGAACCCGGGGCCCTACGAGCAGTACTTC.

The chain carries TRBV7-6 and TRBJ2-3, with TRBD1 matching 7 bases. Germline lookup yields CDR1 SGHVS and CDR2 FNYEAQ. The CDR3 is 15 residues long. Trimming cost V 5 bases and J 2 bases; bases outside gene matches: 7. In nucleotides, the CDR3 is TGTGCCAGCAGCATCGGGACAGACTTCACAGATACGCAGTATTTT. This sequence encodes CASSIGTDFTDTQYF.

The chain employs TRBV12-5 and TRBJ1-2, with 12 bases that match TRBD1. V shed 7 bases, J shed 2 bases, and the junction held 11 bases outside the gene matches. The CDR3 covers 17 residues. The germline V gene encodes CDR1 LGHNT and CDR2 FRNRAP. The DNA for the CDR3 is TGTGCTAGTGCCCCGGGGACAGGGGGCGCGGGAAACTATGGCTACACCTTC. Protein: CASAPGTGGAGNYGYTF.

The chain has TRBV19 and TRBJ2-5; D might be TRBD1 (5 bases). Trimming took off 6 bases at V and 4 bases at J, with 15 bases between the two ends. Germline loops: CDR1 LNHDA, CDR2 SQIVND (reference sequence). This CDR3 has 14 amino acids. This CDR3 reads CASSPRAPGETQYF. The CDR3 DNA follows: TGTGCCAGTAGCCCCAGGGCTCCCGGAGAGACCCAGTACTTC.

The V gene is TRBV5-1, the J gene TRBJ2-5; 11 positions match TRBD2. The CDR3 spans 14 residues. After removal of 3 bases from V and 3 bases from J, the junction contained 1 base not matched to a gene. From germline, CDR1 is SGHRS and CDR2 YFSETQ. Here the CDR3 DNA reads TGCGCCAGCAGCTCGGGACTAGCGGAAGAGACCCAGTACTTC. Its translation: CASSSGLAEETQYF.

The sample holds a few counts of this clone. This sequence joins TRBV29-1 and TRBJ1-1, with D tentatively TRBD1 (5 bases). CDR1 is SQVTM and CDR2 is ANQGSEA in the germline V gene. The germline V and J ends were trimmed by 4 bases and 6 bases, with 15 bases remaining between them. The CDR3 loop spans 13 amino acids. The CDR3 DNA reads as TGCAGCGTTGTAAGGCGGGGGACCGCTGAAGCTTTCTTT. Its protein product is CSVVRRGTAEAFF.

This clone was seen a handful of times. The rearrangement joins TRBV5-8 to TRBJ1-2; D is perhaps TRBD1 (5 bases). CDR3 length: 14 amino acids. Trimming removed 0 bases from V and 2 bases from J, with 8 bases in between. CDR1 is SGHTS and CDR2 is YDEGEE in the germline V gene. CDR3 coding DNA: TGTGCCAGCAGCTTGGATGGGACCAACTATGGCTACACCTTC. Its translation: CASSLDGTNYGYTF.

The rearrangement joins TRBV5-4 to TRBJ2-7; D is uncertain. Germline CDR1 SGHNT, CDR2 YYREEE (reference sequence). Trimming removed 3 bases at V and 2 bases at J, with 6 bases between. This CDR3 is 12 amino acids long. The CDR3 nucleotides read TGTGCCAGCAGCTCCGGACCCTACGAGCAGTACTTC. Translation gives CASSSGPYEQYF.

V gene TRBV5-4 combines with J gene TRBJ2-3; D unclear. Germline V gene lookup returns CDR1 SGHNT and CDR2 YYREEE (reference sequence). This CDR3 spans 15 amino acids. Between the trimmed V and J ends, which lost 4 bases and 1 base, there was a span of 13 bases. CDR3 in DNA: TGTGCCAGCAGCCCTAAGGGCACGGGCACAGATACGCAGTATTTT. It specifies CASSPKGTGTDTQYF.

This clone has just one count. The CDR3 spells CAWFSGGAYNEQFF. The DNA of the CDR3 is TGTGCCTGGTTTAGCGGGGGGGCATACAATGAGCAGTTCTTC. V usage is TRBV30 and J usage is TRBJ2-1; 11 bases are shared with TRBD2. CDR1 is GTSNPN and CDR2 is SVGIG in the germline V gene (reference sequence). This CDR3 is built from 14 residues. V dropped 5 bases and J dropped 4; count of bases not matched to a gene: 4.

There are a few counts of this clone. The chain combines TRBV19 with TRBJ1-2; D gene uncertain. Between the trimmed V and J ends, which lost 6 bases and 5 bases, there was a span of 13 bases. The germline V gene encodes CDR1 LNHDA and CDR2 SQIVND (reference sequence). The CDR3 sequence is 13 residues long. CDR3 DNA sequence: TGTGCCAGTAGCCCGAGAAGGGTGTATGGCTACACCTTC. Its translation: CASSPRRVYGYTF. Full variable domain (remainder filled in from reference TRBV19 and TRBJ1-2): DGGITQSPKYLFRKEGQNVTLSCEQNLNHDAMYWYRQDPGQGLRLIYYSQIVNDFQKGDIAEGYSVSREKKESFPLTVTSAQKNPTAFYLCASSPRRVYGYTFGSGTRLTVV.

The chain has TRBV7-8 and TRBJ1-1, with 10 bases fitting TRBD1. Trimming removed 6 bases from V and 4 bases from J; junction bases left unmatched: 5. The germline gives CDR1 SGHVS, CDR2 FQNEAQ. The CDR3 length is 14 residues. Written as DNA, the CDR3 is TGTGCCAGCAGGGGGGACAGGGGAAGCACTGAAGCTTTCTTT. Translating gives CASRGDRGSTEAFF.

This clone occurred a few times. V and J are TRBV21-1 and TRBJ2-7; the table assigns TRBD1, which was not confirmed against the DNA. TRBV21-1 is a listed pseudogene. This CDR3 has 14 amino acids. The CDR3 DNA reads TGTGCCAGCAGCAAAGCGGGACAGATCTACGAGCAGTACTTC. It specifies CASSKAGQIYEQYF.

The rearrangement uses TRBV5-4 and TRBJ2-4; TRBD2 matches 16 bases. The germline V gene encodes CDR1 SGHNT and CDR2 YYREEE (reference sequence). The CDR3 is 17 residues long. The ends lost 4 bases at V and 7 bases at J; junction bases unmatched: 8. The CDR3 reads CASSTGLAGGLGNIQYF. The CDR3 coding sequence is TGTGCCAGCAGCACGGGACTAGCGGGGGGGCTCGGGAACATTCAGTACTTC. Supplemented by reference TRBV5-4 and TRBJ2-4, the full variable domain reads ETGVTQSPTHLIKTRGQQVTLRCSSQSGHNTVSWYQQALGQGPQFIFQYYREEENGRGNFPPRFSGLQFPNYSSELNVNALELDDSALYLCASSTGLAGGLGNIQYFGAGTRLSVL.

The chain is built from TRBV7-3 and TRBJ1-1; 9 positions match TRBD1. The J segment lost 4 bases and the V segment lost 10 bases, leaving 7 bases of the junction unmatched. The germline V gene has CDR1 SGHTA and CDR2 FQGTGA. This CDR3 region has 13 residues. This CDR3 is CATAGTGFTEAFF. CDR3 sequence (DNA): TGTGCCACGGCAGGGACAGGGTTCACTGAAGCTTTCTTT.

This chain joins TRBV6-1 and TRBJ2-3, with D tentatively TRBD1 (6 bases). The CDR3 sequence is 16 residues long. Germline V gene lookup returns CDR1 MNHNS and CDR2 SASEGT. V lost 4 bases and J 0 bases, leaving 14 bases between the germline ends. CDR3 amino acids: CASSGRDTPSTDTQYF. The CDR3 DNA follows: TGTGCCAGCAGTGGACGGGACACTCCTAGCACAGATACGCAGTATTTT.

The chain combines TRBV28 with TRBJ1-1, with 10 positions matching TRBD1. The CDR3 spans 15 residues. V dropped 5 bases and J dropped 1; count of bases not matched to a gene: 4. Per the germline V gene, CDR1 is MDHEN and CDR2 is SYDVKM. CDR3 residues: CASSQWTGGNTEAFF. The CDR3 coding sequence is TGTGCCAGCAGTCAATGGACAGGGGGGAACACTGAAGCTTTCTTT.